This T cell receptor beta chain comes out of a study of T cells in Graves' hyperthyroidism and ophthalmopathy. Overall study findings and caveats: Most thyroid clonotypes expanded above 0.001 appeared in blood too.

TCR beta CDR3 sequences were amplified from RNA transcripts. Initially, a first-round RT-PCR of the TCR CDR3 employed the HTBI primer set. TCRdb re-derived calls from the multiplex PCR reads in MiXCR, one entry per CDR3 protein. This repertoire shows fewer than 850,000 distinct CDR3 sequences, approximately 15% found once; its top ten account for 15%. Trimming took 4 bases from V and 2 from J; bases not matched to a gene: 5. Germline values: CDR1 SNHLY, CDR2 FYNNEI. This CDR3 comprises 17 residues. When ophthalmopathy did not progress within 18 months, Graves' hyperthyroidism was considered stable. Hyperthyroidism, newly diagnosed and lasting under 2 months, affected patients aged 18 to 65. Fresh peripheral blood, roughly 10 ml, was the source of the PBMCs. In its sample, this clonotype was seen many times. Its antigen remains unidentified.

This chain links TRBV2 with TRBJ2-6; 10 positions agree with TRBD2. Sequencing input: blood. This sequence was found in a man over 45 with Graves' hyperthyroidism. As DNA, the CDR3 is TGTGCCAGCAGTGGTTTAGCGGGAGGACCTGGGGCCAACGTCCTGACTTTC. This gives the protein CASSGLAGGPGANVLTF. The whole variable domain, filled in from reference TRBV2 and TRBJ2-6, reads EPEVTQTPSHQVTQMGQEVILRCVPISNHLYFYWYRQILGQKVEFLVSFYNNEISEKSEIFDDQFSVERPDGSNFTLKIRSTKLEDSAMYFCASSGLAGGPGANVLTFGAGSRLTVL.